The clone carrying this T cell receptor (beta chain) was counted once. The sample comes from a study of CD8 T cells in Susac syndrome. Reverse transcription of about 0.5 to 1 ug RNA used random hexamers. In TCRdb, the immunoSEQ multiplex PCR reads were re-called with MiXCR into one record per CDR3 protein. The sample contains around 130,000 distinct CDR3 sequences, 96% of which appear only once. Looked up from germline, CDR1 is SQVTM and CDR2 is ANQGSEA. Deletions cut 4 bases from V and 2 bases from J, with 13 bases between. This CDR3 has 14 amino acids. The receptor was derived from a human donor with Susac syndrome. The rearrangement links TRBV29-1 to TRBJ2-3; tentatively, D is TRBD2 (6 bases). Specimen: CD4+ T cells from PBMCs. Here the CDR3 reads CSVASGLHTDTQYF. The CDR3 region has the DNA TGCAGCGTTGCATCGGGACTGCACACAGATACGCAGTATTTT.